This is a list of T cell receptor beta chains from one sample in a study of Graves' ophthalmopathy and Graves' hyperthyroidism. TCRdb used MiXCR to reprocess the multiplex PCR reads, holding one entry per CDR3 protein. The repertoire includes just over 600,000 distinct CDR3 sequences, about a fifth of them detected once, and more than 5.5% sits in the top ten. Sequencing was carried out using peripheral blood. These receptors all come from a woman younger than 35 with stable Graves' hyperthyroidism. Some clones in this sample may be carry-over from other donors' samples. The CDR3 runs from the conserved cysteine through the conserved F or W. Each record gives: clone size, D gene, V gene, J gene, CDR3 DNA, CDR3 protein. D genes are given only for firm matches. Rows may omit the clone size; those that give it use once, few, many or a size class.

clone_size: few; d_call: TRBD1; v_call: TRBV12-3/TRBV12-4; j_call: TRBJ2-7; cdr3_nt: TGTGCCAGCAGTTCTTGGGGACAGGGGCCTGGGGAGCAGTACTTC; cdr3_aa: CASSSWGQGPGEQYF
clone_size: many; d_call: NA; v_call: TRBV12-3/TRBV12-4; j_call: TRBJ1-1; cdr3_nt: TGTGCCAGCACCTTGGGGGGGACCACTGAAGCTTTCTTT; cdr3_aa: CASTLGGTTEAFF
clone_size: NA; d_call: NA; v_call: TRBV2; j_call: TRBJ1-5; cdr3_nt: TGTGCCAGCAGCGACTGGGAGGGCAATCAGCCCCAGCATTTT; cdr3_aa: CASSDWEGNQPQHF
clone_size: many; d_call: NA; v_call: TRBV15; j_call: TRBJ1-5; cdr3_nt: TGTGCCACCAGCAACCACCGGGAGCTCGACCAGCCCCAGCATTTT; cdr3_aa: CATSNHRELDQPQHF
clone_size: few; d_call: NA; v_call: TRBV20-1; j_call: TRBJ1-6; cdr3_nt: TGCAGTGCTAGGGAGACAGAGTATAATTCACCCCTCCACTTT; cdr3_aa: CSARETEYNSPLHF
clone_size: few; d_call: NA; v_call: TRBV24-1; j_call: TRBJ2-5; cdr3_nt: TGTGCCACCAGTGATCAAATTTCGGCGGTGGAGACCCAGTACTTC; cdr3_aa: CATSDQISAVETQYF
clone_size: NA; d_call: NA; v_call: TRBV12-3/TRBV12-4; j_call: TRBJ1-2; cdr3_nt: TGTGCCAGCAGGGGCCAGGGAAGAGGTTTGGATGGCTACACCTTC; cdr3_aa: CASRGQGRGLDGYTF
clone_size: NA; d_call: NA; v_call: TRBV18; j_call: TRBJ2-5; cdr3_nt: TGTGCCAGCTCACGCCAGGGAATGAAGGAGACCCAGTACTTC; cdr3_aa: CASSRQGMKETQYF
clone_size: many; d_call: NA; v_call: TRBV19; j_call: TRBJ1-1; cdr3_nt: NA; cdr3_aa: CLYLCASNGDQVGAFF
clone_size: once; d_call: TRBD2; v_call: TRBV11-1; j_call: TRBJ2-5; cdr3_nt: TGTGCCAGCAGCCTACTACTAGCGGGGGGAGGAGGAGAGACCCAGTACTTC; cdr3_aa: CASSLLLAGGGGETQYF
clone_size: many; d_call: NA; v_call: TRBV7-2; j_call: TRBJ2-7; cdr3_nt: TGTGCCAGCAGACCTAGGACGCGTTCCTACGAGCAGTACTTC; cdr3_aa: CASRPRTRSYEQYF
clone_size: many; d_call: NA; v_call: TRBV12-3/TRBV12-4; j_call: TRBJ2-7; cdr3_nt: TGTGCCAGCAGCCCGGGACATAACTCCTACGAGCAGTACTTC; cdr3_aa: CASSPGHNSYEQYF
clone_size: NA; d_call: TRBD1; v_call: TRBV24-1; j_call: TRBJ1-2; cdr3_nt: TGTGCCACCAGTGATTCAGGAACAGGGGGAATCAGCTACACCTTC; cdr3_aa: CATSDSGTGGISYTF
clone_size: many; d_call: NA; v_call: TRBV7-8; j_call: TRBJ1-2; cdr3_nt: TGTGCCAGCAGCGTATTCAGGGAATCGGATGGCTACACCTTC; cdr3_aa: CASSVFRESDGYTF
clone_size: once; d_call: NA; v_call: TRBV28; j_call: TRBJ2-5; cdr3_nt: TGTGCCAGCAGTTCTCCTGGGAGGGAGACCCAGTACTTC; cdr3_aa: CASSSPGRETQYF
clone_size: many; d_call: NA; v_call: TRBV6-1; j_call: TRBJ1-5; cdr3_nt: TGTGCCAGCAGGGAAAGGGGGGCCCTAAGCCGTATAGCCAATCAGCCCCAGCATTTT; cdr3_aa: CASRERGALSRIANQPQHF
clone_size: NA; d_call: TRBD2; v_call: TRBV6-1; j_call: TRBJ2-3; cdr3_nt: TGTGCCAGCAGCTTGGGACTACGAATTAGCACAGATACGCAGTATTTT; cdr3_aa: CASSLGLRISTDTQYF
clone_size: NA; d_call: NA; v_call: TRBV30; j_call: TRBJ1-5; cdr3_nt: TGTGCCTGGACCGCGGGACGGAGCAATCAGCCCCAGCATTTT; cdr3_aa: CAWTAGRSNQPQHF
clone_size: few; d_call: TRBD2; v_call: TRBV2; j_call: TRBJ2-2; cdr3_nt: TGTGCCAGCAGTGAATGGCGGGAGGGGGGCACCGGGGAGCTGTTTTTT; cdr3_aa: CASSEWREGGTGELFF
clone_size: few; d_call: NA; v_call: TRBV27; j_call: TRBJ2-5; cdr3_nt: TGTGCCACCCGGACTAACCAAGAGACCCAGTACTTC; cdr3_aa: CATRTNQETQYF
clone_size: NA; d_call: NA; v_call: TRBV12-3/TRBV12-4; j_call: TRBJ1-6; cdr3_nt: TGTGCCAGCAGTTTAGAAGTTGCCCCGGGACGGCGTAATTCACCCCTCCACTTT; cdr3_aa: CASSLEVAPGRRNSPLHF
clone_size: many; d_call: NA; v_call: TRBV6-2/TRBV6-3; j_call: TRBJ2-4; cdr3_nt: TGTGCCAGCAGCCGAGGGGCGGACTACCAAAACATTCAGTACTTC; cdr3_aa: CASSRGADYQNIQYF
clone_size: many; d_call: NA; v_call: TRBV28; j_call: TRBJ2-7; cdr3_nt: TGTGCCAGCAGTTTATTTGGCCAGCCCTACAGCTCCTACGAGCAGTACTTC; cdr3_aa: CASSLFGQPYSSYEQYF
clone_size: many; d_call: NA; v_call: TRBV2; j_call: TRBJ2-3; cdr3_nt: TGTGCCAGCAGTGAACAGGGGAGGGATACGCAGTATTTT; cdr3_aa: CASSEQGRDTQYF
clone_size: many; d_call: TRBD1; v_call: TRBV5-1; j_call: TRBJ1-6; cdr3_nt: TGCGCCAGCAGGCGGACAGGGCCTAATTCACCCCTCCACTTT; cdr3_aa: CASRRTGPNSPLHF
clone_size: NA; d_call: TRBD1; v_call: TRBV12-3/TRBV12-4; j_call: TRBJ1-1; cdr3_nt: TGTGCCAGCACCTTTGGCAGGGGGCTGAGGAACACTGAAGCTTTCTTT; cdr3_aa: CASTFGRGLRNTEAFF
clone_size: many; d_call: TRBD2; v_call: TRBV11-2; j_call: TRBJ2-7; cdr3_nt: TGTGCCAGCAGCCCGCAGGCGGGAGGGCCCTCGCCCGAGCAGTACTTC; cdr3_aa: CASSPQAGGPSPEQYF
clone_size: NA; d_call: NA; v_call: TRBV6-1; j_call: TRBJ1-1; cdr3_nt: TGTGCCAGCATTCCACTGGGGGCTGGCACTGAAGCTTTCTTT; cdr3_aa: CASIPLGAGTEAFF
clone_size: many; d_call: TRBD1; v_call: TRBV5-1; j_call: TRBJ2-7; cdr3_nt: TGCGCCAGCAGCTTGACAGGGGGAGGTGTCTACGAGCAGTACTTC; cdr3_aa: CASSLTGGGVYEQYF
clone_size: many; d_call: TRBD1; v_call: TRBV28; j_call: TRBJ1-2; cdr3_nt: TGTGCCACTAAACAGGGGGGCTATGGCTACACCTTC; cdr3_aa: CATKQGGYGYTF
clone_size: few; d_call: NA; v_call: TRBV20-1; j_call: TRBJ2-7; cdr3_nt: TGCAGTGCCCGGGAGCCGGGACATCAGGACGAGCAGTACTTC; cdr3_aa: CSAREPGHQDEQYF
clone_size: few; d_call: NA; v_call: TRBV20-1; j_call: TRBJ2-2; cdr3_nt: TGCAGTGCTAGAGATCAGGGATTAAACACCGGGGAGCTGTGTTTT; cdr3_aa: CSARDQGLNTGELCF
clone_size: NA; d_call: NA; v_call: TRBV6-2/TRBV6-3; j_call: TRBJ1-6; cdr3_nt: TGTGCCAGCAGTTCCCTGGGGGGTACCGATTCACCCCTCCACTTT; cdr3_aa: CASSSLGGTDSPLHF
clone_size: many; d_call: NA; v_call: TRBV29-1; j_call: TRBJ1-2; cdr3_nt: TGCAGCGTTGAAGATAATAGCGGCTACACCTTC; cdr3_aa: CSVEDNSGYTF
clone_size: NA; d_call: NA; v_call: TRBV27; j_call: TRBJ1-2; cdr3_nt: TGTGCCAGCAGTTTACCGAGTCAGCTGGACTATGGCTACACCTTC; cdr3_aa: CASSLPSQLDYGYTF
clone_size: few; d_call: NA; v_call: TRBV12-3/TRBV12-4; j_call: TRBJ1-5; cdr3_nt: TGTGCCAGCAGTGTGACGGTTAGCAATCAGCCCCAGCATTTT; cdr3_aa: CASSVTVSNQPQHF